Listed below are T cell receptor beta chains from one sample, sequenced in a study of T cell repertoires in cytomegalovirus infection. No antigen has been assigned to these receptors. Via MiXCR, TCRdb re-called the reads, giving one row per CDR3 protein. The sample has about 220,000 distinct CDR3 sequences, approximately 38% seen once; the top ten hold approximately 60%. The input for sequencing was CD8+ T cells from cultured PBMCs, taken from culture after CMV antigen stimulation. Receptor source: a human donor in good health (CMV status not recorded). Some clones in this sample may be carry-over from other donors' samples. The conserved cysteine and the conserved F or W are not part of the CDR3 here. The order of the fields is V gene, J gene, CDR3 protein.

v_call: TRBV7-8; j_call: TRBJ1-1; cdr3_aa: ASSLGSPEAF
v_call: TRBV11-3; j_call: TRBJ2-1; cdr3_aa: ASSPSPTGSNYNEQF
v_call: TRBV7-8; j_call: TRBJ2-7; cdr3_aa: ASSPFRDGAYEQY
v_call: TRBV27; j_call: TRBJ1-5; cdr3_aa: ASSWTGGQPQH
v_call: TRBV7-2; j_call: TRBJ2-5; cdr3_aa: ASSLYRTETQY
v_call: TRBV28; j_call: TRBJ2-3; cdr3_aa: ASTSPGDTPDTQY
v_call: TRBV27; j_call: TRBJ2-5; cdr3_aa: ASSFTLATETQY
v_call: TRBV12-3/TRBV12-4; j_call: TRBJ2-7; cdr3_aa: ASSLRMSSYEQY
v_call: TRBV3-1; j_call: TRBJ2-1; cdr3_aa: ASSQEGGKYNEQF
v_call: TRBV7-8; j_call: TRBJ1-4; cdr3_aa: ASSLAMAGNEKLF
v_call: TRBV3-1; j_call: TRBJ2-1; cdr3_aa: ASSYPGPPPNEQF
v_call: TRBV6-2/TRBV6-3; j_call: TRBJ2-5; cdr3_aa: ASTPSGQAKETQY
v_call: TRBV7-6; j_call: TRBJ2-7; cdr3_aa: ASSLAATYEQY
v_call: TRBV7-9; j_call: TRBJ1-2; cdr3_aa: ASSSGTGEANYGYT
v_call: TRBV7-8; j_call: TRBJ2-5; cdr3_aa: ASSDGQNQETQY
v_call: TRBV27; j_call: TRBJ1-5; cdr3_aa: ASSFQNQPQH
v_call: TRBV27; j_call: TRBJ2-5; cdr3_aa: ASSAGTGGETQY
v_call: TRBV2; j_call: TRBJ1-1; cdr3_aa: ASREDETEAF
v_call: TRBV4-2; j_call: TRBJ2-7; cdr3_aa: ASSQAPGQGSYEQY
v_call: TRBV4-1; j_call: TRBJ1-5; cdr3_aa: ASSLRQGAGNQPQH
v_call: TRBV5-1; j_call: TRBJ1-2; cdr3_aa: ASSTSNYGYT
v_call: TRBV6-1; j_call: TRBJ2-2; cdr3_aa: ASPTGGELF
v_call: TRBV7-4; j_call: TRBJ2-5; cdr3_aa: AGERGETQY
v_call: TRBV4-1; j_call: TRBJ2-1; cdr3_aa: ASSLDGEEQF
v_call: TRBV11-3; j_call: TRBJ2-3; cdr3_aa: ASSPRMADTQY